These T cell receptor beta chains were read from a single sample in a study of chemoradiotherapy in HPV16-positive cancers. Only in-frame clones appear in the TCRdb table, and some are missing; sequencing was by immunoSEQ multiplex PCR. This sample has tens of thousands of clones, with around 87% found just once. This specimen consisted of blood, obtained from a patient who underwent chemoradiotherapy. The receptors were sampled from a human donor with HPV-associated anogenital cancer. The CDR3 runs from the conserved cysteine through the conserved F or W. Fields, in order: clone size, D gene, V gene, J gene, CDR3 DNA, CDR3 protein. A D gene is named only where the DNA matches it firmly. Clone size is shown for a subset of rows, as once, few, many or a class of expanded clone.

.	.	TRBV5-1	TRBJ1-1	TGCGCCAGCAGCTTGAGGGCCGCCACTGAAGCTTTCTTT	CASSLRAATEAFF
.	TRBD1	TRBV11-2	TRBJ1-2	TGTGCCAGCAGCCGCGGGACAGGGACTACTGGCTACACCTTC	CASSRGTGTTGYTF
.	TRBD1	TRBV6-6	TRBJ1-1	TGTGCCAGCAGCCTCCGGGACAGCCTGGAAGCTTTCTTT	CASSLRDSLEAFF
.	.	TRBV12-5	TRBJ2-3	TGTGCTAGTGGTTTATCATCAGGGCTAGGAGATACGCAGTATTTT	CASGLSSGLGDTQYF
few	.	TRBV28	TRBJ1-1	TGTGCCAGCAGTTTATATTCGGACACTGAAGCTTTCTTT	CASSLYSDTEAFF
.	TRBD2	TRBV11-2	TRBJ2-5	TGTGCCAGCAGCTTAGGGGACCTACTAGCGGGGCGGCAAGAGACCCAGTACTTC	CASSLGDLLAGRQETQYF
.	.	TRBV9	TRBJ2-4	TGTGCCAGCAGCACCACGACCGGGGCCAAAAACATTCAGTACTTC	CASSTTTGAKNIQYF
.	.	TRBV9	TRBJ1-2	TGTGCCAGCAGCGTGGGCAAGGGTGGCTACACCTTC	CASSVGKGGYTF
.	.	TRBV28	TRBJ2-6	TGTGCCAGCAGGAAAGGGGCCAACGTCCTGACTTTC	CASRKGANVLTF
.	.	TRBV28	TRBJ1-4	TGTGCCAGCAGCGAGGCGATTGGTAATGAAAAACTGTTTTTT	CASSEAIGNEKLFF
.	.	TRBV18	TRBJ1-5	TGTGCCAGCTCAACAGGGAGGAATCAGCCCCAGCATTTT	CASSTGRNQPQHF
.	TRBD2	TRBV6-5	TRBJ2-3	TGTGCCAGCAGGGCTAGCGGGACCAACACAGATACGCAGTATTTT	CASRASGTNTDTQYF
.	.	TRBV19	TRBJ2-7	TGTGCCAGTAGTTTCCCGACGGGGAGCTCCTACGAGCAGTACTTC	CASSFPTGSSYEQYF